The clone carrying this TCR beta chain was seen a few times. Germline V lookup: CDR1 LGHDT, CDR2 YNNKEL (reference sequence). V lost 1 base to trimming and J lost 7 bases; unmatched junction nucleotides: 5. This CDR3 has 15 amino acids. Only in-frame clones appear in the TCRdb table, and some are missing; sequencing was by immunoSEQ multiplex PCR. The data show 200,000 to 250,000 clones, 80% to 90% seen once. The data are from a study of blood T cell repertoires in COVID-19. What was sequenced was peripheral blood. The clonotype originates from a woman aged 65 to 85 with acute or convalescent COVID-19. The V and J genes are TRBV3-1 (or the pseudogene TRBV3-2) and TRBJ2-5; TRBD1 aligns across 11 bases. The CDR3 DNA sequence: TGTGCCAGCAGCCAAGGGACAGGGGGCGCGGGGACCCAGTACTTC. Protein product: CASSQGTGGAGTQYF.